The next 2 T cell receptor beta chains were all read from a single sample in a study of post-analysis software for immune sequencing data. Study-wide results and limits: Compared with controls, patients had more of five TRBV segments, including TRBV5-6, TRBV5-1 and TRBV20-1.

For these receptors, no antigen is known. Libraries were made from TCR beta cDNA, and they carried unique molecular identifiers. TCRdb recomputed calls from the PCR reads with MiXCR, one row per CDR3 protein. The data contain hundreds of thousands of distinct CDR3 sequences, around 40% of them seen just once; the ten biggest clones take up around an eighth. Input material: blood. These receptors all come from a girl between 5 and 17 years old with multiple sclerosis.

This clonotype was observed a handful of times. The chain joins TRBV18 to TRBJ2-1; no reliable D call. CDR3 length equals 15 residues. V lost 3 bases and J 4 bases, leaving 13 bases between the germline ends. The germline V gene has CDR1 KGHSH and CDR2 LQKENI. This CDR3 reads CASSPLSPQYNEQFF. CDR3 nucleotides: TGTGCCAGCTCACCCTTAAGTCCCCAATACAATGAGCAGTTCTTC. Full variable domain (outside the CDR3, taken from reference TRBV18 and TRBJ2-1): NAGVMQNPRHLVRRRGQEARLRCSPMKGHSHVYWYRQLPEEGLKFMVYLQKENIIDESGMPKERFSAEFPKEGPSILRIQQVVRGDSAAYFCASSPLSPQYNEQFFGPGTRLTVL.

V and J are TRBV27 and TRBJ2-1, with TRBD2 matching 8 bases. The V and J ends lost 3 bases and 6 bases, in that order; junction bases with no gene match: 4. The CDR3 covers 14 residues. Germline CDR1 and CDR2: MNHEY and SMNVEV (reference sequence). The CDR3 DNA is TGTGCCAGCAGTTTCGGGACTAGTGGCAATGAGCAGTTCTTC. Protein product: CASSFGTSGNEQFF.